The present TCR beta chain was sequenced within a study of human T cells and chemical hapten exposure. Study summary: A roughly 2 cm by roughly 2 cm inner upper arm patch received 2% DPC for sensitization. Whole-study findings and limits: Expanded TCRs grouped into significantly more large CDR3 similarity clusters than controls produced.

One entry per CDR3 protein results from TCRdb running MiXCR on the RACE reads. This sample yields 60,000 to 70,000 distinct CDR3 sequences, of which approximately 11% are seen a single time; approximately 5.2% belongs to the top ten. As concerns this clonotype: Its target is unknown.

CDR3 length equals 14 residues. Germline V CDR1 and CDR2: MNHNS, SASEGT. V was trimmed by 3 bases and J by 5 bases, leaving 13 bases between them. The sample's time point: pre-sensitization, week 0. The treatment is: therapeutic diphenylcyclopropenone sensitization with weekly scalp DPC. Researchers extracted total RNA from unfractionated whole blood. The sequence derives from a woman aged 45-60 years with alopecia areata. Some clones in this sample may be carry-over from other donors' samples. This specimen was whole blood, taken in connection with sensitization to the hapten diphenylcyclopropenone (DPC). The V call is TRBV6-1, the J call TRBJ2-5; no reliable D call. CDR3: CASSDQAGMETQYF. The CDR3 DNA reads TGTGCCAGCAGTGACCAAGCTGGGATGGAGACCCAGTACTTC.